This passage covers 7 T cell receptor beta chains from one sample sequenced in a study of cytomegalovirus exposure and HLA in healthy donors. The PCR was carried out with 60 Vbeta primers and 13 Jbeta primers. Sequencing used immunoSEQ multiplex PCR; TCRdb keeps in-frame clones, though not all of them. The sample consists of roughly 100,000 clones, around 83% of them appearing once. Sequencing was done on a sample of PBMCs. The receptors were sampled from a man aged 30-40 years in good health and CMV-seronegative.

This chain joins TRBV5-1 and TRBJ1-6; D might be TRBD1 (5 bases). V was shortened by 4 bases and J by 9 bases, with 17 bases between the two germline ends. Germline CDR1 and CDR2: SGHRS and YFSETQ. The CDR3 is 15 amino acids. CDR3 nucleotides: TGCGCCAGCAGCCGCGTGTTGGACAATAGTTCACCCCTCCACTTT. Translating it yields CASSRVLDNSSPLHF.

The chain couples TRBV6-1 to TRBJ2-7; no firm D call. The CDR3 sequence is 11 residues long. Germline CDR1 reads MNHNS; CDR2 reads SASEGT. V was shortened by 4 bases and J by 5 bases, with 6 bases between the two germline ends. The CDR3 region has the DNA TGTGCCAGCAGTGCCCCCAACGAGCAGTACTTC. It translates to CASSAPNEQYF.

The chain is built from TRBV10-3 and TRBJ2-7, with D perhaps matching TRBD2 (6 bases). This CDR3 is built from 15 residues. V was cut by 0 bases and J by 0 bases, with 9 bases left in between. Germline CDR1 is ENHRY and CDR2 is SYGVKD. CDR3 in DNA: TGTGCCATCAGTGAGTCTGGGGGGAGCTCCTACGAGCAGTACTTC. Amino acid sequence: CAISESGGSSYEQYF.

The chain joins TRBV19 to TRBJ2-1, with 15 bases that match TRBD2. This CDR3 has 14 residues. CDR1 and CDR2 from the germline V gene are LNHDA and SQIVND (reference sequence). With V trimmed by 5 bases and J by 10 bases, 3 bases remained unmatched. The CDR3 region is CASSPGLAGGEQFF. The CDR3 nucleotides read TGTGCCAGTAGTCCGGGACTAGCGGGAGGAGAGCAGTTCTTC. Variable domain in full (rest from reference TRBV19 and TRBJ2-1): DGGITQSPKYLFRKEGQNVTLSCEQNLNHDAMYWYRQDPGQGLRLIYYSQIVNDFQKGDIAEGYSVSREKKESFPLTVTSAQKNPTAFYLCASSPGLAGGEQFFGPGTRLTVL.

The CDR3 sequence is CATELDRSSYEQYF. The CDR3 DNA reads as TGTGCCACAGAGTTGGACAGGAGCTCCTACGAGCAGTACTTC. V gene TRBV7-5 combines with J gene TRBJ2-7; TRBD1 is the table's D call and was not checked against the DNA. TRBV7-5 corresponds to a pseudogene. This CDR3 is built from 14 residues.

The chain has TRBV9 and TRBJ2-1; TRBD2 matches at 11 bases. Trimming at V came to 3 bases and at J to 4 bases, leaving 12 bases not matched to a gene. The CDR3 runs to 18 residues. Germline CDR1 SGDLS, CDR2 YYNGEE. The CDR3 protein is CASSGPLTSGIQYNEQFF. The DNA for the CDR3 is TGTGCCAGCAGCGGACCCCTGACTAGCGGGATTCAGTACAATGAGCAGTTCTTC.

CDR3 sequence: CASSQDGIRSGISYEQYF. CDR3 DNA: TGCGCCAGCAGCCAAGATGGCATAAGGTCAGGGATCTCCTACGAGCAGTACTTC. This sequence joins TRBV4-3 and TRBJ2-5; maybe TRBD1 (5 bases). The assigned J gene may be wrong: the sequence end matches TRBJ2-7 better. Germline assignment: CDR1 LGHNA and CDR2 YSLEER. This CDR3 has 18 residues.